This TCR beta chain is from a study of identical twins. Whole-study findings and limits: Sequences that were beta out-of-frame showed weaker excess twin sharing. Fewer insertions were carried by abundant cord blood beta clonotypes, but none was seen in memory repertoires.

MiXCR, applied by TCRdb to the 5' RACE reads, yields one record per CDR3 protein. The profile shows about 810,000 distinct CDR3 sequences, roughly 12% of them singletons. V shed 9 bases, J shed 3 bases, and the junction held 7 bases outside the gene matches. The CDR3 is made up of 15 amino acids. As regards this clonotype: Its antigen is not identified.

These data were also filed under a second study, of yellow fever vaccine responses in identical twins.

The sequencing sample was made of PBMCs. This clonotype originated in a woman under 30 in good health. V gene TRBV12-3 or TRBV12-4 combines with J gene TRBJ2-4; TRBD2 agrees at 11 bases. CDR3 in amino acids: CASNSGRAGKNIQYF. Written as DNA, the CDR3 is TGTGCCAGTAATAGCGGGAGGGCCGGCAAAAACATTCAGTACTTC.